This TCR beta chain was profiled in a study of cytomegalovirus exposure and HLA in healthy donors (dated by TCRdb to 2015 to 2018). For the study in its entirety: In an earlier analysis of approximately 500 of the donors, 276 Gb of sequence data and 117 million unique TCR beta sequences from approximately 180 million T cells were reported. The study aimed to test whether cataloging public T cell receptors could reveal signatures of past pathogen exposure. In addition to the first cohort of about 650 subjects, a separate validation cohort of 120 different subjects was used. Among the roughly 390 genotyped donors, around 79% belonged to the genetic ancestry cluster associated with self-reported Caucasian donors. The study combined high-throughput TCR immunosequencing, statistical association of individual TCRs with disease status, and machine learning to predict cytomegalovirus infection status. In the later analysis, no new phenotypic data were used to find candidate immune exposures; instead, reliance was placed on TCR beta sequences and their occurrence across donors. Among about 400 genotyped donors of the cohort, an average of around 250,000 unique TCR beta nucleotide sequences was sequenced per donor, of which about 20% were non-productive. Genome-wide SNP genotypes for about 60% of the roughly 670 donors were used in a later genetic analysis, which treated that subset as a discovery cohort. Because of strong linkage in the cohort, roughly five DR-DQ haplotypes were treated as single units for association and clustering. Roughly 310 gigabases of sequencing data and roughly 90 million unique TCR sequences were included in an early release covering 550 to 650 HLA-typed donors. The study profiled the T cell repertoires of hundreds of subjects by immunosequencing and related them to cytomegalovirus serostatus. HLA typing included class I and class II loci at four-digit resolution. The number of typed donors differed by locus: about 620-640 for A, B, C, DRB1 and DQB1; 500 to 550 for DQA1; 606 for DPA1; and 400 to 480 for DPB1. Donor age, sex, ethnicity and CMV serostatus were compiled alongside the repertoire data. In an earlier analysis of roughly 580 of the donors, high-throughput TCR beta sequencing was used to judge whether each TCR beta V gene segment behaved as functional or pseudogenic. In a later analysis, previously published TCR beta repertoires from 550 to 750 donors were re-analyzed and high-resolution HLA genotyping was added so that TCR occurrence patterns could be studied. Every repertoire in the discovery cohort had been generated on one and the same sequencing platform.

As regards this clone: Its antigen is not yet known.

On the study overall, not on this receptor specifically: Because some donors lacked HLA typing at each locus, the association tests relied only on the typed subset. The classifier was reported to diagnose cytomegalovirus status with high specificity and sensitivity in both the original cohort and the validation cohort. In this cohort, only TCR beta chains were sequenced, and detectable features were limited by the absence of alpha or paired-chain data. Most TCR sequences were observed very rarely across donors, whereas some public TCRs were present in many individuals. In an earlier analysis of 587 of the donors, most TCR beta V segments appeared in productive rearrangements about 87% or about 30% of the time, broadly matching IMGT annotations. According to a later analysis, parvovirus B19, influenza, CMV and Epstein-Barr virus appeared linked to several top co-occurrence clusters. According to the authors, the approach could potentially be generalized to other disease states and immunological phenotypes. A cluster of highly shared sequence variants was judged likely to be a technical artifact of the sequencing pipeline. A later analysis found that TCR association rates varied across HLA loci, with DRB1 alleles showing the most associated TCRs and HLA-C alleles the fewest. In the study, approximately 160 TCR beta chains were listed as associated with cytomegalovirus. Correlated functional status among segregating V segments might reflect linkage disequilibrium, but an unknown experimental factor could not be ruled out. Roughly uniform sequencing depth across donors was assumed in presence/absence analyses, although this assumption may not hold. Compared with equally common non-associated chains, HLA-associated TCR beta chains in a later analysis were more clonally expanded and had lower generation probabilities. A later analysis found that most CMV-associated TCR beta chains appeared HLA-restricted, with HLA associations seemingly driven largely by CMV exposure. A later genetic analysis associated a missense DCLRE1C variant with V-gene and J-gene trimming of TCR beta chains, and an independent cohort replicated the association. A later analysis associated approximately 17,000 TCR beta sequences with specific HLA alleles at a false discovery rate of 0.05. For the cohort, immune exposure information was limited to CMV serostatus. When HLA alleles, especially DR and DQ, strongly co-occurred, attributing TCR associations to individual alleles was difficult. Because counts were too low, about 17 rarely observed V segments, including chromosome 9 orphons, were excluded from the earlier analysis of under 650 of the donors. In a later genetic analysis, fewer N-insertions in productive TCRs were reported among donors in an Asian-associated ancestry cluster than the roughly 710-donor mean. A further reported finding was that TCR beta sequences accurately predicted the HLA-A and HLA-B alleles for most subjects in the first cohort. Some IMGT-functional V segments, including TRBV6-2 and TRBV6-3, could not be distinguished by the 87-base-pair reads and were therefore excluded. In vitro tests confirmed that a few of the cytomegalovirus-associated TCR beta chains recognize cytomegalovirus antigens.

Library construction relied on the immunoSEQ multiplex PCR assay. The multiplex PCR relied on a mix of 60 forward primers for TCR Vbeta segments and 13 reverse primers for TCR Jbeta segments. The CDR3 region of rearranged TCR beta genes was amplified from genomic DNA by a multiplex PCR assay. The Illumina HiSeq System was used to sequence the amplified TCR beta libraries as 87-base-pair reads. As for how the authors treated the data: In a later analysis, tens of millions of unique TCR beta chains were counted across the approximately 620 repertoires, and some 10 million of these chains were shared by at least two donors. Raw reads were error-corrected and collapsed into unique sequences with a nearest-neighbor algorithm that merged closely related sequences to remove PCR and sequencing errors. CDR3 sequences were aligned to IMGT reference sequences to assign V, D and J gene segments. For a sequence to be retained, a match of at least six nucleotides to both a V gene segment and a J gene segment was required. A rearrangement counted as productive if the CDR3 had no stop codons and remained in frame with V and J, and every other rearrangement counted as non-productive. Following IMGT convention, CDR3 was defined as the stretch from the second conserved V-encoded cysteine up to the conserved J-encoded phenylalanine. In an earlier analysis of approximately 590 of the donors, sequences lacking an unambiguous match to a single V gene segment were excluded. An earlier analysis of a few hundred of the donors called V segments functional above 56.7% productive rearrangements and segregating when the between-donor standard deviation exceeded 5%. A statistical classification framework was built for diagnosing cytomegalovirus status from the catalog of TCR beta chain sequences. A later analysis assigned V and J genes by comparing TCR nucleotide sequences with IMGT/GENE-DB human TR gene sequences. In a later analysis, CDR3 sequences and most-parsimonious VDJ recombination scenarios were assigned using the TCRdist pipeline. In a later analysis, every TCR beta chain was defined by the combination of its CDR3 amino acid sequence and its V-gene family, and reads without a unique V-gene family were dropped. In a later analysis, fewer than 650 highly shared, low-generation-probability nucleotide sequences were removed to address suspected cross-contamination and a sequencing artifact. A later analysis calculated a clonal expansion index for each public chain from normalized within-repertoire ranks of inferred template counts. Generation probabilities in a later analysis came from a VDJ recombination model fitted to out-of-frame rearrangements, and those results were checked against IGoR. In a later analysis, TCR-TCR, TCR-HLA and TCR-CMV co-occurrence was scored with hypergeometric tests, and a repertoire-size bias correction was applied to TCR pairs. In a later analysis, false discovery rates were estimated by permuting HLA or CMV assignments 20 times. In a later analysis, co-occurring TCRs were grouped with DBSCAN, and TCRdist sequence similarity was added when clustering was performed within HLA-allele-positive subsets. For co-occurrence clustering, repertoires with fewer than 30,000 or more than 120,000 public chains were excluded, along with roughly five repertoires with anomalous nucleotide sharing. TCRdb mirrors the immuneACCESS table, restricted to in-frame sequences. Some clones are absent from its copies; in checked studies, under half trace to an unresolved V gene, and the reason for the others is unknown. That table is the source of V, J and clone size, and D and trimming were worked out from the DNA. The sample's table lists a count of approximately 110,000 clones. Clones ranked in the top ten supply 2% to 2.5% of the sample.

Its CDR3 holds 14 amino acids, cysteine through phenylalanine. The kept DNA is CDR3 alone, 42 bases in frame from the first base. The trim is 4 bases for V and 7 bases for J, with a gap of 16 bases between the germline ends. CDR1 and CDR2, per the germline V gene, are SNHLY and FYNNEI. The cohort consisted of 670 or so healthy bone marrow donors. At the time of sampling, every cohort member was nominally healthy, though immune exposures that went unrecorded were likely present. The donor tested CMV seronegative and was one of the 352 seronegative cohort members. A peripheral blood sample was collected from each donor, and TCR beta sequencing was performed on peripheral blood mononuclear cells. Genomic DNA was extracted from the blood cell samples with the Qiagen DNeasy Blood Extraction Kit.

The clonotype comes from a man in his forties or fifties in good health and CMV-seronegative. Here the chain combines TRBV2 and TRBJ1-1, with no confidently assigned D gene. The sample taken for sequencing was PBMCs. In nucleotides, the sequence is TGTGCCAGCAGTGTGTATCTAAGTGGGAGTGAAGCTTTCTTT. This codes for CASSVYLSGSEAFF.